This T cell receptor (beta chain) appears in the sequencing data of a study of blood T cell repertoires in COVID-19. Study-level background: The United States, Italy and Spain supplied acute and convalescent COVID-19 samples. From T cells, B-cell-depleted T cells, or PBMCs came the material, which was cDNA or gDNA.

As processed by the authors: Reference gene primer amplification yielded estimated nucleated cell counts. Measured with immunoSEQ multiplex PCR; TCRdb has only the in-frame clones, and not every one. V and J calls plus clone size are reproduced from that table; the DNA served to infer D and trimming. Of 300,000 to 350,000 clones listed, around 88% are singletons. The CDR3 is made up of 14 amino acids. Germline CDR1 reads SNHLY; CDR2 reads FYNNEI. J gave up 3 bases and V 7 bases, and 6 bases lay outside the gene matches. V usage is TRBV2 and J usage is TRBJ1-5; 7 positions match TRBD1. Specimen: peripheral blood. The source of this sequence is a woman aged 25 to 45 with COVID-19, enrolled during active disease. CDR3 residues: CASNDRVNNQPQHF. CDR3 nucleotides: TGTGCCAGCAACGACAGGGTCAACAATCAGCCCCAGCATTTT.